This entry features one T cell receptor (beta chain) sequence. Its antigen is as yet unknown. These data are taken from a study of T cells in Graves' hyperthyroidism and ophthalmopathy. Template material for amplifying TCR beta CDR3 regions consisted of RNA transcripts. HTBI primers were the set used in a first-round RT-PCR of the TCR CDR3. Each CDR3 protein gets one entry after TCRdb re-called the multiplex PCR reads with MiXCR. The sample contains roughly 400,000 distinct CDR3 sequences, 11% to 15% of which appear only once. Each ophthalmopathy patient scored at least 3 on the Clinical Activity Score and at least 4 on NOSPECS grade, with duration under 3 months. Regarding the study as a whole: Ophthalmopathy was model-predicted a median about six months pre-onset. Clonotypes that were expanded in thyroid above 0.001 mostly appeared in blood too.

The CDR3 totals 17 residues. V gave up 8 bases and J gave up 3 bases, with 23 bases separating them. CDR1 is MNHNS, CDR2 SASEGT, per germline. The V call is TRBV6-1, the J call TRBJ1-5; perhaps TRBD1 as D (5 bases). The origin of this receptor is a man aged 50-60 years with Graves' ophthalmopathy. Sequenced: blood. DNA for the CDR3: TGTGCCAGCTCGTACCTGCTGGGGGAAATAATCAATCAGCCCCAGCATTTT. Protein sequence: CASSYLLGEIINQPQHF.